The 25 T cell receptor beta chains in this list originate from one sample, sequenced in a study of graft-versus-host responses after intestinal transplantation. Antigens for these TCRs are unknown. Profiled with immunoSEQ multiplex PCR; TCRdb holds only in-frame clones, not every one. Altogether roughly 89,000 clones are present, around nine tenths being singletons, with the ten largest covering more than 0.15%. Material: unstimulated CD4+ T cells sorted from spleen or lymph node cells, obtained before intestinal transplant. The receptors here all came from a human donor who received an intestinal transplant.

The chain couples TRBV28 to TRBJ2-5; 7 positions match TRBD2. In germline, CDR1 is MDHEN, CDR2 SYDVKM. The J segment lost 4 bases and the V segment lost 6 bases, leaving 8 bases of the junction unmatched. There are 14 residues in the CDR3. The CDR3 sequence: CASSLGGVGETQYF. The CDR3 DNA reads TGTGCCAGCAGCTTGGGGGGGGTCGGAGAGACCCAGTACTTC.

V and J are TRBV11-3 and TRBJ2-3; D remains unclear. V lost 0 bases and J 2 bases, leaving 6 bases between the germline ends. Germline V CDR1 and CDR2: SGHNT, YENEEA. The CDR3 is 14 residues long. CDR3 coding DNA: TGTGCCAGCAGCTTAGACCTAAACACAGATACGCAGTATTTT. It yields the protein CASSLDLNTDTQYF.

This chain links TRBV6-1 with TRBJ1-6, with D tentatively TRBD1 (6 bases). The length of the CDR3 is 12 residues. Trimming pared 5 bases from V and 8 bases from J, leaving 7 bases between. CDR1 is MNHNS, CDR2 SASEGT, per germline. The CDR3 sequence is CASSTGYSPLHF. CDR3 coding DNA: TGTGCCAGCAGTACAGGGTATTCACCCCTCCACTTT.

This clone was observed once. V and J are TRBV30 and TRBJ2-5, with TRBD2 matching over 11 bases. The CDR3 is made up of 14 amino acids. J lost 3 bases, V lost 3 bases, and 3 bases had no gene match. Germline V gene lookup returns CDR1 GTSNPN and CDR2 SVGIG (reference sequence). In nucleotides, the CDR3 is TGTGCCTGGAGCCCGGGACTAGCGGAAGAGACCCAGTACTTC. Its translation: CAWSPGLAEETQYF. Looking up the rest from reference TRBV30 and TRBJ2-5 gives the full variable domain: SQTIHQWPATLVQPVGSPLSLECTVEGTSNPNLYWYRQAAGRGLQLLFYSVGIGQISSEVPQNLSASRPQDRQFILSSKKLLLSDSGFYLCAWSPGLAEETQYFGPGTRLLVL.

This clone was seen only once. The J gene is TRBJ1-6, the V gene TRBV18, with TRBD1 identical over 10 bases. The V gene's germline CDR1 is KGHSH and CDR2 LQKENI. CDR3 length: 16 residues. Unmatched junction bases numbered 6, after V lost 4 bases and J lost 6 bases. CDR3 loop: CASSRDRGLSNSPLHF. CDR3 in DNA: TGTGCCAGCTCACGAGACAGGGGGCTCTCTAATTCACCCCTCCACTTT.

This clone came up once. The gene calls are TRBV25-1 and TRBJ1-6, with a weak D call TRBD1 (5 bases). The CDR3 runs 14 residues. CDR1 and CDR2 from the germline V gene are MGHDK and SYGVNS. The V end was cut by 3 bases, the J end by 7 bases, with 10 bases between. The chain's CDR3 is CASSEAGWNSPLHF. The CDR3 DNA reads as TGTGCCAGCAGTGAGGCAGGGTGGAATTCACCCCTCCACTTT.

The gene calls are TRBV6-1 and TRBJ2-3; 10 bases are a match to TRBD2. Losses at the gene ends were 3 bases for V and 1 base for J; bases not matched to a gene: 4. There are 16 residues in the CDR3. CDR1 is MNHNS, CDR2 SASEGT, per germline. The CDR3 coding sequence is TGTGCCAGCAGTGATCAAGGGACTAGCGGCACAGATACGCAGTATTTT. Amino acid sequence: CASSDQGTSGTDTQYF.

The rearrangement links TRBV9 to TRBJ1-4; 11 bases fit TRBD1. Germline V gene data show CDR1 as SGDLS and CDR2 as YYNGEE. The CDR3 covers 18 residues. V lost 3 bases and J lost 0; bases outside the gene matches: 7. The CDR3 is CASSAKDRGLSTNEKLFF. The CDR3 DNA is TGTGCCAGCAGCGCAAAGGACAGGGGGCTCTCAACTAATGAAAAACTGTTTTTT.

The chain has TRBV5-1 and TRBJ2-7; weak D call: TRBD1 (6 bases). V lost 0 bases to trimming and J lost 7 bases, with 14 bases between them. Looked up from germline, CDR1 is SGHRS and CDR2 is YFSETQ. CDR3 length equals 14 residues. For the CDR3, the DNA is TGCGCCAGCAGCTTGGAACCCAGGGGTACTGAGCAGTACTTC. This sequence encodes CASSLEPRGTEQYF.

The CDR3 protein is CASSLSRDYNEQFF. DNA for the CDR3: TGTGCCAGCAGCTTAAGCCGGGACTACAATGAGCAGTTCTTC. The chain employs TRBV7-2 and TRBJ2-1, with D possibly TRBD2 on 5 matching bases. The CDR3 loop spans 14 amino acids. V was pared by 2 bases and J by 3 bases, with 8 bases between. From germline, CDR1 is SGHTA and CDR2 FQGNSA.

This clone was found a few times. The genes are TRBV30 and TRBJ1-5, with a possible D match to TRBD1 (5 bases). Germline loops: CDR1 GTSNPN, CDR2 SVGIG (reference sequence). The CDR3 totals 13 residues. Trimming stripped 2 bases from V and 6 bases from J, with 11 bases between. The CDR3 DNA reads TGTGCCTGGAGTAGGGGAACTGGTCAGCCCCAGCATTTT. This translates into CAWSRGTGQPQHF.

V gene TRBV7-9 combines with J gene TRBJ1-6, with 9 bases fitting TRBD1. With 5 bases clipped from V and 0 bases from J, the junction kept 11 bases outside the gene matches. Germline loops: CDR1 SEHNR, CDR2 FQNEAQ (reference sequence). The CDR3 has 19 amino acids. Here the CDR3 reads CASSLTTGTGSSYNSPLHF. The DNA of the CDR3 is TGTGCCAGCAGCCTGACCACCGGGACAGGGAGCTCCTATAATTCACCCCTCCACTTT.

J is TRBJ2-7 and V is TRBV6-6; TRBD1 is a possible D gene (5 bases). Germline CDR1 reads MNHNY; CDR2 reads SVGAGI (reference sequence). This CDR3 is built from 12 residues. The germline V and J ends were trimmed by 2 bases and 7 bases, with 9 bases remaining between them. CDR3 residues: CASSYNSGEQYF. The CDR3 nucleotides read TGTGCCAGCAGTTACAACTCAGGGGAGCAGTACTTC.

The rearrangement joins TRBV19 to TRBJ2-5; 10 bases map to TRBD2. Germline CDR1 is LNHDA and CDR2 is SQIVND (reference sequence). Trimming took 4 bases from V and 5 from J; bases not matched to a gene: 4. The CDR3 contains 14 residues. CDR3 in DNA: TGTGCCAGTAGTAGTCTAGCGGGAGATGAGACCCAGTACTTC. This codes for CASSSLAGDETQYF.

The chain has TRBV28 and TRBJ1-2, with D perhaps matching TRBD1 (6 bases). The V end lost 4 bases, the J end lost 5 bases, and 14 bases lay between the germline ends. CDR3 length equals 14 residues. Germline lookup yields CDR1 MDHEN and CDR2 SYDVKM. CDR3 DNA: TGTGCCAGCAGTTCCCCGGACAGAACATATGGCTACACCTTC. It encodes CASSSPDRTYGYTF.

The rearrangement joins TRBV19 to TRBJ2-5; 7 positions match TRBD2. The CDR3 runs 15 residues. With 5 bases clipped from V and 5 bases from J, the junction kept 11 bases outside the gene matches. The germline CDR1 and CDR2 sequences are LNHDA and SQIVND (reference sequence). CDR3 bases: TGTGCCAGTAGTCAGCGACTAAGCGGGGTGGAGACCCAGTACTTC. This gives the protein CASSQRLSGVETQYF.

This sequence joins TRBV7-2 and TRBJ1-2, with D hard to call. CDR1 is SGHTA and CDR2 is FQGNSA in the germline V gene. Trimming took off 5 bases at V and 4 bases at J, with 8 bases between the two ends. There are 12 residues in the CDR3. This chain's CDR3 is CASSVGGYGYTF. CDR3 nucleotide sequence: TGTGCCAGCAGCGTGGGAGGCTATGGCTACACCTTC. Combining the CDR3 with reference TRBV7-2 and TRBJ1-2 gives the whole variable domain GAGVSQSPSNKVTEKGKDVELRCDPISGHTALYWYRQSLGQGLEFLIYFQGNSAPDKSGLPSDRFSAERTGGSVSTLTIQRTQQEDSAVYLCASSVGGYGYTFGSGTRLTVV.

This rearrangement joins TRBV30 to TRBJ1-5; TRBD1 aligns across 9 bases. The CDR3 is 15 amino acids. Germline-derived CDR1 and CDR2 are GTSNPN and SVGIG (reference sequence). V trimming: 2 bases; J trimming: 4 bases; junction bases outside the gene matches: 6. The CDR3 DNA sequence: TGTGCCTGGAGTAAGTTACAGGGGGCTAATCAGCCCCAGCATTTT. This codes for CAWSKLQGANQPQHF.

With regard to this clone: The same CDR3 is also encoded by other DNA sequences in this sample. The CDR3 here is CASSLSGGPSYGYTF. CDR3 DNA: TGCGCCAGCAGCTTGTCAGGGGGGCCTAGCTATGGCTACACCTTC. V gene TRBV5-1 combines with J gene TRBJ1-2, with TRBD1 identical over 7 bases. Trimming at V came to 1 base and at J to 4 bases, leaving 7 bases not matched to a gene. Germline loops: CDR1 SGHRS, CDR2 YFSETQ. This CDR3 has 15 amino acids.

This chain links TRBV2 with TRBJ2-2; D is unclear. This CDR3 has 13 amino acids. Germline CDR1 and CDR2: SNHLY and FYNNEI. Trimming left V 6 bases short and J 1 base short, with 6 bases between. The CDR3: CASRQENTGELFF. The CDR3 region has the DNA TGTGCCAGCAGACAAGAGAACACCGGGGAGCTGTTTTTT.

V gene TRBV5-4 combines with J gene TRBJ2-7; 9 nucleotides line up with TRBD1. Looked up from germline, CDR1 is SGHNT and CDR2 is YYREEE (reference sequence). The CDR3 loop spans 14 amino acids. Germline trimming cut 3 bases from V and 7 bases from J; bases unmatched to any gene: 8. The CDR3 protein is CASSSPGTGLEQYF. The CDR3 region has the DNA TGTGCCAGCAGCTCCCCGGGGACAGGGTTGGAGCAGTACTTC.

The chain is built from TRBV5-4 and TRBJ1-1; D possibly corresponds to TRBD1 (6 bases). V lost 2 bases, J lost 3 bases, and 14 bases lay in between. Germline lookup yields CDR1 SGHNT and CDR2 YYREEE (reference sequence). The length of the CDR3 is 15 residues. The CDR3 protein is CASSLRFRGDTEAFF. CDR3 DNA sequence: TGTGCCAGCAGCTTACGTTTCAGGGGTGACACTGAAGCTTTCTTT.

This chain links TRBV5-1 with TRBJ2-3; TRBD2 aligns across 8 bases. Germline values: CDR1 SGHRS, CDR2 YFSETQ. Trimming took 1 base from V and 5 from J; bases not matched to a gene: 3. The CDR3 length is 14 residues. The CDR3 DNA is TGCGCCAGCAGCTTGCGGGGGGGAGGAGATACGCAGTATTTT. It codes for CASSLRGGGDTQYF.

The CDR3 sequence is CASSPAGVNTEAFF. CDR3 DNA sequence: TGTGCCAGCTCGCCCGCCGGGGTGAACACTGAAGCTTTCTTT. V is TRBV18 and J is TRBJ1-1; D is undetermined. CDR3 size: 14 residues. V lost 6 bases, J lost 0 bases, and 11 bases lay in between. CDR1 and CDR2 (germline): KGHSH, LQKENI.

A single count supports this clone. This chain joins TRBV6-5 and TRBJ1-5; TRBD1 matches 8 bases. CDR3 length: 15 residues. V shed 5 bases and J 5 bases; nucleotides not matched to a gene: 8. The germline V gene encodes CDR1 MNHEY and CDR2 SVGAGI. The CDR3 reads CASSRGQGVDQPQHF. CDR3 in DNA: TGTGCCAGCAGTCGCGGACAGGGTGTTGATCAGCCCCAGCATTTT.